The entry below gives a single T cell receptor (beta chain) sequence along with its context. This receptor's antigen is unknown. No qualities accompany the bases; no much larger clone lies one base away. These data belong to a study of blood T cell repertoires in COVID-19 (dated by TCRdb to 2019 to 2021). In the study overall: The collaborator samples originated in the United States, Italy and Spain and spanned the acute and convalescent phases of COVID-19. The prospective study material was composed of cDNA or gDNA derived from T cells, B-cell-depleted T cells, or PBMCs. Sample metadata almost always included a de-identified subject ID, COVID-19 status, age in years and sex. Subjects who had been exposed to COVID-19, were actively infected with it, or had recovered from it provided the deeply sampled blood TCRbeta repertoires that made up the dataset. Samples came from the ongoing ImmuneRACE study (first 160 participants) plus 1,254 subjects from 6 global collaborators. Where available, HLA class I and class II types were taken from metadata supplied by the sample provider and were not determined by assay-based typing. The repertoires were released in a freely available public database meant as a resource for research on the immune response to SARS-CoV-2.

What the work shows at the level of the full study, not this receptor alone: The amount of clinical and demographic metadata varied by source and participant and was provided uncurated.

V is pruned by 3 bases and J by 5 bases, leaving 2 bases of the junction without a gene match. From the cysteine through the phenylalanine, the CDR3 covers 14 amino acids. Kept here is only the CDR3 DNA, which spans 42 bases and is read in frame from base 1. In the germline V gene, CDR1 corresponds to MDHEN and CDR2 to SYDVKM. TCRbeta CDR3 regions were amplified from genomic DNA using the immunoSEQ Assay, a bias-controlled multiplex PCR. Per the authors' processing: Nucleated cell counts per sample were estimated from amplification of reference gene primers within the assay. To quantify the absolute abundance of each unique TCRbeta CDR3 rearrangement, sequence reads were collapsed and filtered. Productive Simpson clonality was computed per sample as the square root of Simpson's diversity index over productive rearrangements. TCRdb re-hosts the immuneACCESS table, in-frame sequences only. Its copies lack some clones; in the studies checked, an unresolved V gene accounts for under half of them, and the cause for the rest is not known. V and J calls plus clone size are reproduced from that table; the DNA served to infer D and trimming. The sample table records over 150,000 clones; approximately 91% of these occur just once. Of the sample, around 1.2% is held by the ten largest clones.

The collaborating institutions used their own protocols to collect whole blood in K2EDTA tubes. For TCRbeta analysis, collaborator samples were shipped as frozen whole blood, as isolated PBMCs, or as DNA extracted from either sample type. Sequencing used peripheral blood. The sequence derives from a man younger than 45 with acute or convalescent COVID-19. The rearranged segments are TRBV28 and TRBJ2-5; TRBD2 fits 11 bases in the junction. The DNA reads as follows: TGTGCCAGCAGTTTGGGACTAGCGGCCGAGACCCAGTACTTC. This translates into CASSLGLAAETQYF.